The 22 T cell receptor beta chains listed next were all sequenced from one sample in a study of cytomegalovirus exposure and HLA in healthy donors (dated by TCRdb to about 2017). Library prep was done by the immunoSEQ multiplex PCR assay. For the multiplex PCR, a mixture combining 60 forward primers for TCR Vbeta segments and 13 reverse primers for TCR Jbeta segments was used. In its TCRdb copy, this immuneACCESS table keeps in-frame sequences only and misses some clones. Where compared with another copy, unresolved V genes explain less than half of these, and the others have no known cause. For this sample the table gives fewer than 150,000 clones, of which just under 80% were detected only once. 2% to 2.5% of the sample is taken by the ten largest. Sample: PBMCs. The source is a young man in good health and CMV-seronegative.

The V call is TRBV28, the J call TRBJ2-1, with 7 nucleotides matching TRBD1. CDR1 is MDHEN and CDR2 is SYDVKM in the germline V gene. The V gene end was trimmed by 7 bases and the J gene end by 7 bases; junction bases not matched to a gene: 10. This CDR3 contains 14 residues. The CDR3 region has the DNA TGTGCCAGCACCTTAGACAGGGCGGATAATGAGCAGTTCTTC. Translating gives CASTLDRADNEQFF.

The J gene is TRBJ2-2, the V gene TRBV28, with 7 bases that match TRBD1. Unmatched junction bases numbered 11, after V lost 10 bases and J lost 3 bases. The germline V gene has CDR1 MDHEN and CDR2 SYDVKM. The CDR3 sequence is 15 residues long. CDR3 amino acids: CANHPEDRHTGELFF. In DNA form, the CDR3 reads TGTGCCAACCATCCTGAGGACAGGCACACCGGGGAGCTGTTTTTT.

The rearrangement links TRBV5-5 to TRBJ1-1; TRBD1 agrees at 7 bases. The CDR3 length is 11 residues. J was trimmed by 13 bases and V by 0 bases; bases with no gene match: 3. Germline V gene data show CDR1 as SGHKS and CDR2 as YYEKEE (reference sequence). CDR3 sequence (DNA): TGTGCCAGCAGCTTGGACAGGGGAGGTTTCTTT. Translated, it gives CASSLDRGGFF.

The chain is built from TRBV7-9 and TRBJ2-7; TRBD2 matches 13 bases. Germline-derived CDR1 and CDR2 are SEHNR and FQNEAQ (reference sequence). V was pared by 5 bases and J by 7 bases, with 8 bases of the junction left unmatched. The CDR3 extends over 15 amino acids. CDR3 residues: CASSLGTSGVREQYF. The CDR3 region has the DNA TGTGCCAGCAGCCTCGGGACTAGCGGGGTTCGGGAGCAGTACTTC.

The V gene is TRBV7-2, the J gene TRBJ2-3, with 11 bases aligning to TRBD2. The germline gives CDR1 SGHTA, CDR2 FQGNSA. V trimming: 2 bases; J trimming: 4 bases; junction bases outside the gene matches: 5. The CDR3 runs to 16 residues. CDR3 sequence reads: CASSLLAGGPADTQYF. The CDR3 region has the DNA TGTGCCAGCAGCTTATTAGCGGGAGGGCCCGCAGATACGCAGTATTTT.

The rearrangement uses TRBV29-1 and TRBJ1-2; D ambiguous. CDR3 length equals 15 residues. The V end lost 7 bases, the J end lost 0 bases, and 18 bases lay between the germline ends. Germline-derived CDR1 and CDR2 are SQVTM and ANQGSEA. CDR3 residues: CSARQSGKPNYGYTF. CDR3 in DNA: TGCAGCGCCAGGCAATCTGGAAAGCCTAACTATGGCTACACCTTC.

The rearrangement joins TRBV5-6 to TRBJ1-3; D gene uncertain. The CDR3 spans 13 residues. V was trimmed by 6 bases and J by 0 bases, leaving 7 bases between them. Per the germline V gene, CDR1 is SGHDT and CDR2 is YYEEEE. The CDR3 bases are TGTGCCAGCATGTTTAACTCTGGAAACACCATATATTTT. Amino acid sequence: CASMFNSGNTIYF.

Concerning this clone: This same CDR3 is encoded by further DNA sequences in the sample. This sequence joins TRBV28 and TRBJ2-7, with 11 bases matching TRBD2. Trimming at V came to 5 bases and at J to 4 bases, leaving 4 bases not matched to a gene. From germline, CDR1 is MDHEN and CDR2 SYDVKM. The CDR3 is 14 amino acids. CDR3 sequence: CASSLTSGSYEQYF. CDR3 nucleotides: TGTGCCAGCAGTCTCACTAGCGGGAGTTACGAGCAGTACTTC.

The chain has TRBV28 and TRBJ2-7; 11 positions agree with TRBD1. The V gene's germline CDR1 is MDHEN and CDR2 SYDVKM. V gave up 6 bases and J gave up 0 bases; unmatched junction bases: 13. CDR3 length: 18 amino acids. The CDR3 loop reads CASSGQGALADISYEQYF. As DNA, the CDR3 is TGTGCCAGCAGCGGACAGGGGGCATTAGCGGATATCTCCTACGAGCAGTACTTC.

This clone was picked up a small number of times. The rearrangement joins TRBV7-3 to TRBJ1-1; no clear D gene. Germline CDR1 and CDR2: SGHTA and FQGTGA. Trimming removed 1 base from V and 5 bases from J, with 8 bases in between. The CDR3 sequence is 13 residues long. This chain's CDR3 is CASSLSQETEAFF. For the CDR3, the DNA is TGTGCCAGCAGCTTAAGTCAAGAGACTGAAGCTTTCTTT.

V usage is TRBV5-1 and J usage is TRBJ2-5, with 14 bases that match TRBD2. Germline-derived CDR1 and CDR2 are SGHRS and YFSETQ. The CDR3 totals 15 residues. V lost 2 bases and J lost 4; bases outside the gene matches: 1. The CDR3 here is CASSLGLAGGETQYF. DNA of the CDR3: TGCGCCAGCAGCTTAGGACTAGCGGGAGGAGAGACCCAGTACTTC.

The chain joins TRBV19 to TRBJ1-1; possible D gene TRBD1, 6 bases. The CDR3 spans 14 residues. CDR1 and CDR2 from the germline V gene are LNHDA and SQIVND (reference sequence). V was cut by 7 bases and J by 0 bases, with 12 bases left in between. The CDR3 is CASNGDRMNTEAFF. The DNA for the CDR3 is TGTGCCAGTAATGGCGACAGGATGAACACTGAAGCTTTCTTT. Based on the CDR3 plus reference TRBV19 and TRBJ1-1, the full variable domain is DGGITQSPKYLFRKEGQNVTLSCEQNLNHDAMYWYRQDPGQGLRLIYYSQIVNDFQKGDIAEGYSVSREKKESFPLTVTSAQKNPTAFYLCASNGDRMNTEAFFGQGTRLTVV.

CDR3 protein: CASSSGDRGAGELFF. The CDR3 bases are TGTGCCAGCAGCTCAGGGGACAGGGGGGCCGGGGAGCTGTTTTTT. The chain joins TRBV5-4 to TRBJ2-2; 11 bases match TRBD1. The trim removed 3 bases at V and 6 bases at J, leaving 4 bases unmatched. This CDR3 region has 15 residues. Germline V CDR1 and CDR2: SGHNT, YYREEE (reference sequence).

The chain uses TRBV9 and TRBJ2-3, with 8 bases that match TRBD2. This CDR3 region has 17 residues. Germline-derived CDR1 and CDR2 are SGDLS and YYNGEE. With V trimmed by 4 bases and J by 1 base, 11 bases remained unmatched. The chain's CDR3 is CASSPGGSGGRTDTQYF. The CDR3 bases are TGTGCCAGCAGCCCCGGGGGAAGCGGGGGACGCACAGATACGCAGTATTTT.

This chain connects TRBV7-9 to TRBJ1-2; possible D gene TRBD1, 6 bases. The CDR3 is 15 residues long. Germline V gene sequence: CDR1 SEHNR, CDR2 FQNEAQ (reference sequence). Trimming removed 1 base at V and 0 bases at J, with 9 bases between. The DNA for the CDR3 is TGTGCCAGCAGCTTAGTGGGGGGGCCTAACTATGGCTACACCTTC. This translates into CASSLVGGPNYGYTF.

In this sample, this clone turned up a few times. CDR3 sequence: CASKMTHTAYEQYF. For the CDR3, the DNA is TGTGCCAGCAAGATGACACATACCGCCTACGAGCAGTACTTC. The chain carries TRBV6-1 and TRBJ2-7; no firm D call. In germline, CDR1 is MNHNS, CDR2 SASEGT. The V gene lost 7 bases and the J gene lost 2 bases, with 15 bases spanning the gap. The CDR3 is 14 residues long.

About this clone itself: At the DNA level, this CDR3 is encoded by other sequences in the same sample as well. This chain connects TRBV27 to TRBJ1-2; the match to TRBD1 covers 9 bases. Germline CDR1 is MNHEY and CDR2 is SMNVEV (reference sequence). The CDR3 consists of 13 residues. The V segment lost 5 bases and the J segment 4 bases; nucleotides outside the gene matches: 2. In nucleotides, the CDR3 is TGTGCCAGCAGTCCGGGACAGGGCTATGGCTACACCTTC. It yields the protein CASSPGQGYGYTF.

The CDR3 sequence is CASSLSRVGVGADTEAFF. DNA for the CDR3: TGTGCCAGCAGTTTATCTCGGGTTGGAGTAGGGGCGGACACTGAAGCTTTCTTT. The chain has TRBV28 and TRBJ1-1, with TRBD1 as a possible D gene (5 bases). The germline V gene has CDR1 MDHEN and CDR2 SYDVKM. CDR3 length equals 18 residues. With 1 base removed from V and 3 bases from J, the gap between germline ends came to 21 bases.

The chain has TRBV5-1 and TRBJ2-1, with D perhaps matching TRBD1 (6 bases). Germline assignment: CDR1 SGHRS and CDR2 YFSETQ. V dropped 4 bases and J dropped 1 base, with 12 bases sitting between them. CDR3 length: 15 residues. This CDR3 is CASSPGTISYNEQFF. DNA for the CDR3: TGCGCCAGCAGCCCCGGGACAATATCCTACAATGAGCAGTTCTTC.

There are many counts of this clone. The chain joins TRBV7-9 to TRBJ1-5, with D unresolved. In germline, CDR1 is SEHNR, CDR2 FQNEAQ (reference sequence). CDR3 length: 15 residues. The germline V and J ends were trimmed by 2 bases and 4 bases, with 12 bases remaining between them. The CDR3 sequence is CASSLSPHGNQPQHF. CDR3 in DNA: TGTGCCAGCAGCTTATCGCCCCACGGGAATCAGCCCCAGCATTTT. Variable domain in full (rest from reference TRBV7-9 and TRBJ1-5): DTGVSQNPRHKITKRGQNVTFRCDPISEHNRLYWYRQTLGQGPEFLTYFQNEAQLEKSRLLSDRFSAERPKGSFSTLEIQRTEQGDSAMYLCASSLSPHGNQPQHFGDGTRLSIL.

The CDR3 region is CASSLITRTVGNTIYF. The CDR3 bases are TGTGCCAGCAGCTTAATCACTAGGACAGTCGGAAACACCATATATTTT. The V and J genes are TRBV7-8 and TRBJ1-3; tentatively, D is TRBD1 (6 bases). Trimming removed 2 bases from V and 4 bases from J, with 15 bases in between. The length of the CDR3 is 16 residues. CDR1 and CDR2 from the germline V gene are SGHVS and FQNEAQ.

CDR3 protein: CASSEAYSNQPQHF. CDR3 nucleotides: TGTGCCAGCAGTGAAGCCTATAGCAATCAGCCCCAGCATTTT. V usage is TRBV6-1 and J usage is TRBJ1-5; D ambiguous. Trimming left V 0 bases short and J 0 bases short, with 3 bases between. From germline, CDR1 is MNHNS and CDR2 SASEGT. This CDR3 contains 14 residues.